This T cell receptor (beta chain) was sequenced in a study of cytomegalovirus exposure and HLA in healthy donors. The PCR ran on 60 Vbeta and 13 Jbeta primers. Profiled with immunoSEQ multiplex PCR; TCRdb holds only in-frame clones, not every one. The sample records 140,000 to 150,000 clones, around 79% being singletons. With regard to this clone: Its target is unknown.

Study-level results: For most TCR beta V segments, an earlier analysis put the productive rate at about 87% or about 30% of the time.

Germline CDR1 and CDR2: MNHEY and SVGAGI. V dropped 0 bases and J dropped 2 bases, with 10 bases sitting between them. CDR3 length: 15 amino acids. The source material was PBMCs. The chain uses TRBV6-5 and TRBJ2-5, with D perhaps TRBD2 (5 bases). The origin of this receptor is a woman between 35 and 50 years old in good health and CMV-seropositive. CDR3 nucleotides: TGTGCCAGCAGTTACTCGAGAGCGGCGCAAGAGACCCAGTACTTC. Translation: CASSYSRAAQETQYF.